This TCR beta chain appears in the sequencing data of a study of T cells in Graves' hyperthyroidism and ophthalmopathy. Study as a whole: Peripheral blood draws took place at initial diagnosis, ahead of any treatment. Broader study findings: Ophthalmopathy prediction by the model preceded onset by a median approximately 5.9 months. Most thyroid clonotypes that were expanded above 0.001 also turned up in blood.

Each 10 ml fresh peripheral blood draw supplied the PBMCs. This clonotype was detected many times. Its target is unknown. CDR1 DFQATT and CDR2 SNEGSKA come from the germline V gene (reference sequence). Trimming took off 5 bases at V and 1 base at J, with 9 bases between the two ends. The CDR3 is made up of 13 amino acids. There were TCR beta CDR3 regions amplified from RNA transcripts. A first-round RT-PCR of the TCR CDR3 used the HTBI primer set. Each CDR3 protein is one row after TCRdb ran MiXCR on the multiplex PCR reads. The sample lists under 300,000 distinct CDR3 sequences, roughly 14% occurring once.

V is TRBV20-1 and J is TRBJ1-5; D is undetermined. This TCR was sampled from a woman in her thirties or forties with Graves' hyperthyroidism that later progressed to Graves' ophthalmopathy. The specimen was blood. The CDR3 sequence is CSAHPGSNQPQHF. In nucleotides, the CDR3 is TGCAGTGCTCACCCTGGAAGCAATCAGCCCCAGCATTTT.